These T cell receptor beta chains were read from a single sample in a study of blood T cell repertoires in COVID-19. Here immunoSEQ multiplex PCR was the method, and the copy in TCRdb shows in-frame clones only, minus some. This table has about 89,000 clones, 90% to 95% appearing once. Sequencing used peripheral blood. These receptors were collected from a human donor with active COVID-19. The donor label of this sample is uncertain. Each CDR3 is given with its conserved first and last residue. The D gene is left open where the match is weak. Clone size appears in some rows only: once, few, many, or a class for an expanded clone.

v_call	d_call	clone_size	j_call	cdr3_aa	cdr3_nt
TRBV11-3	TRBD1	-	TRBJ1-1	CASSQPTGGMNTEAFF	TGTGCCAGCAGCCAGCCGACAGGGGGGATGAACACTGAAGCTTTCTTT
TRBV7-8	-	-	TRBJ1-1	CASSLVQGNTEAFF	TGTGCCAGCAGCTTAGTTCAGGGGAACACTGAAGCTTTCTTT
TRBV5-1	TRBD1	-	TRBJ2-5	CASSPPTGTVQETQYF	TGCGCCAGCAGCCCCCCGACCGGGACAGTCCAAGAGACCCAGTACTTC
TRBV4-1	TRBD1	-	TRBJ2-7	CASSRSGTDSSYEQYF	TGCGCCAGCAGCCGCTCCGGGACAGACAGCTCCTACGAGCAGTACTTC
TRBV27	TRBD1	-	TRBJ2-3	CASRFQGVDTQYF	TGTGCCAGCAGATTCCAGGGGGTCGATACGCAGTATTTT
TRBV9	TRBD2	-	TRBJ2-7	CASSADLSGRAHEQYF	TGTGCCAGCAGCGCGGACCTTAGCGGGAGGGCCCACGAGCAGTACTTC
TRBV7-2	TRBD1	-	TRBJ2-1	CASSPGQGRGRNEQFF	TGTGCCAGCAGCCCCGGACAGGGGAGGGGAAGGAATGAGCAGTTCTTC
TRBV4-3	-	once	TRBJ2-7	CASSQDRELRGHEQYF	TGCGCCAGCAGCCAAGACAGGGAATTACGCGGCCACGAGCAGTACTTC
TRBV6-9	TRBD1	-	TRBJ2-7	CARTFRDRVSYEQYF	TGTGCCAGAACATTCCGGGACAGAGTCTCCTACGAGCAGTACTTC
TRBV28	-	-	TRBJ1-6	CASSVGGNSPLHF	TGTGCCAGCAGTGTGGGGGGGAATTCACCCCTCCACTTT
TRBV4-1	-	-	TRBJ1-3	CASSQAGQLGNTIYF	TGCGCCAGCAGCCAAGCCGGACAGCTTGGAAACACCATATATTTT
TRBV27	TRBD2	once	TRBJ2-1	CASTSLLAGAYNEQFF	TGTGCCAGTACTTCATTATTAGCGGGGGCCTACAATGAGCAGTTCTTC
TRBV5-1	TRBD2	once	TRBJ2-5	CASSLASFLAGEETQYF	TGCGCCAGCAGCTTGGCCTCGTTTCTAGCGGGAGAAGAGACCCAGTACTTC
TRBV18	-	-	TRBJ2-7	CASSPAGGSYEQYF	TGTGCCAGCTCCCCAGCGGGTGGGTCCTACGAGCAGTACTTC
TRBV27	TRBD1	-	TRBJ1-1	CASSLGRTGGTEAFF	TGTGCCAGCAGTTTAGGCCGGACAGGGGGCACTGAAGCTTTCTTT
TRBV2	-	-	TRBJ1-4	CASSVGLPEKLFF	TGTGCCAGCAGCGTGGGCTTGCCTGAAAAACTGTTTTTT
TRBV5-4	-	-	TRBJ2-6	CASSYSSGANVLTF	TGTGCCAGCAGCTACAGCTCTGGGGCCAACGTCCTGACTTTC
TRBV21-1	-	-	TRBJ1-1	CASSKVRRVRAFF	TGTGCCAGCAGCAAAGTGAGGAGGGTCCGAGCTTTCTTT
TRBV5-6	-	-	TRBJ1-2	CASSFGGARGYTF	TGTGCCAGCAGCTTTGGGGGCGCGAGGGGCTACACCTTC
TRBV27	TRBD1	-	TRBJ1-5	CASSSQGRNQPQHF	TGTGCCAGCAGTTCACAGGGGCGCAATCAGCCCCAGCATTTT
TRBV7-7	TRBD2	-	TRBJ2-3	CASSRGGLAADTQYF	TGTGCCAGCAGCCGGGGGGGTCTAGCGGCAGATACGCAGTATTTT